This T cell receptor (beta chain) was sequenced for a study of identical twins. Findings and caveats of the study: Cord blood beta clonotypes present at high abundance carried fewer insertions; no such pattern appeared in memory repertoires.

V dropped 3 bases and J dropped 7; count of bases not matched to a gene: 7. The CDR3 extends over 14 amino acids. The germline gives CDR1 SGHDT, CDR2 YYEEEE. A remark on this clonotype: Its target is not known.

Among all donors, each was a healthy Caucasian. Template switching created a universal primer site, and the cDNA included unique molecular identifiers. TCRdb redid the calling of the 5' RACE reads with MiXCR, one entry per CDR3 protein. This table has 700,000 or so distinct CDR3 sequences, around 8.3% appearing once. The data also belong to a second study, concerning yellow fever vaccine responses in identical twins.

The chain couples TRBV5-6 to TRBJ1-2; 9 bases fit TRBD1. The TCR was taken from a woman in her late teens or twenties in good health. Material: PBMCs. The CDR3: CASSSGQGLVGYTF. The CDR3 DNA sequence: TGTGCCAGCAGCTCCGGACAGGGGCTTGTTGGCTACACCTTC. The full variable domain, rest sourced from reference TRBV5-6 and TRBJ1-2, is DAGVTQSPTHLIKTRGQQVTLRCSPKSGHDTVSWYQQALGQGPQFIFQYYEEEERQRGNFPDRFSGHQFPNYSSELNVNALLLGDSALYLCASSSGQGLVGYTFGSGTRLTVV.